Sequencing of this T cell receptor beta chain was carried out in a study of blood T cells in healthy people across ages. Findings and limits, study-wide: A conclusive naive versus antigen-experienced comparison was prevented by the unsorted PBMCs. Both higher diversity and more naive CD4+ cells marked long-lived donors when set against aged donors.

The CDR3 consists of 16 residues. V lost 3 bases and J lost 5; bases outside the gene matches: 10. Germline values: CDR1 SGHKS, CDR2 YYEKEE (reference sequence). Turning to this clonotype: Its specificity is not known.

The study recruited healthy Caucasian donors from Russia who were aged about 6 to 90. Each donor supplied around 9.9 milliliters of peripheral blood. A sample-barcoded 5' primer and a J-beta primer mix were used in a second PCR of roughly 7 to 12 cycles. TCRdb reprocessed the 5' RACE reads via MiXCR and lists one record per CDR3 protein. Of approximately 1.5 million distinct CDR3 sequences in the sample, about 32% were seen once. The gene calls are TRBV5-5 and TRBJ2-1; TRBD1 agrees at 8 bases. This clonotype was sampled from a woman in her thirties in good health. Sequenced material: blood. Written as DNA, the CDR3 is TGTGCCAGCAGCTCACCCAGGGGGCCGGGAAACAATGAGCAGTTCTTC. Its translation is CASSSPRGPGNNEQFF.